This TCR beta chain was recovered during a study of T cells in Graves' hyperthyroidism and ophthalmopathy. Study outcomes and limitations: Clonotypes that were expanded in thyroid above 0.001 mostly appeared in blood too.

This CDR3 contains 14 residues. Per the germline V gene, CDR1 is DFQATT and CDR2 is SNEGSKA (reference sequence). V lost 4 bases and J lost 3; bases outside the gene matches: 9. The sample holds a few counts of this clonotype. Its matching antigen is unknown. Clinical symptoms, serum thyroxine, TRAb, thyroid ultrasound and orbital computed tomography informed diagnoses. TCR beta CDR3 region amplification was performed from RNA transcripts. A set of HTBI primers served as the primers for a first-round RT-PCR of the TCR CDR3. TCRdb analysed the multiplex PCR reads with MiXCR anew, one entry per CDR3 protein. The sample consists of about 560,000 distinct CDR3 sequences, roughly a sixth of them appearing once.

The V and J genes are TRBV20-1 and TRBJ2-7; TRBD2 aligns across 7 bases. This receptor was obtained from a woman aged 18-29 years with Graves' hyperthyroidism. Sequencing used blood. CDR3 residues: CSATVVGGSYEQYF. CDR3 nucleotides: TGCAGTGCTACAGTAGTGGGGGGGAGCTACGAGCAGTACTTC.